What follows are 10 T cell receptor beta chains derived from one specimen sequenced in a study of blood T cell repertoires in COVID-19. Clones were sequenced by immunoSEQ multiplex PCR, and TCRdb holds only the in-frame ones, with some missing. The repertoire holds 100,000 to 150,000 clones, with over 60% as singletons. Material: peripheral blood. The receptors derive from a man in his forties with active or convalescent COVID-19.

The CDR3, as DNA: TGTGCCAGCAGCTCGGGGACTAGCGGGGGGTTCACAGATACGCAGTATTTT. Translated: CASSSGTSGGFTDTQYF. The chain uses TRBV11-2 and TRBJ2-3; 15 nucleotides agree with TRBD2. Germline V gene data show CDR1 as SGHAT and CDR2 as FQNNGV. The CDR3 totals 17 residues. The ends lost 4 bases at V and 2 bases at J; junction bases unmatched: 4.

The chain carries TRBV7-9 and TRBJ2-3; weak D call: TRBD2 (5 bases). The CDR3 runs 15 residues. The V gene's germline CDR1 is SEHNR and CDR2 FQNEAQ (reference sequence). The V gene lost 5 bases and the J gene lost 0 bases, with 12 bases spanning the gap. CDR3 in amino acids: CASSPLTGSTDTQYF. For the CDR3, the DNA is TGTGCCAGCAGCCCACTCACGGGGAGCACAGATACGCAGTATTTT.

The rearrangement uses TRBV30 and TRBJ2-5; 9 positions agree with TRBD2. Germline V gene data show CDR1 as GTSNPN and CDR2 as SVGIG (reference sequence). This CDR3 has 15 amino acids. The trim removed 1 base at V and 2 bases at J, leaving 5 bases unmatched. The chain's CDR3 is CAWSDWLAGQETQYF. CDR3 sequence (DNA): TGTGCCTGGAGTGATTGGCTAGCGGGGCAAGAGACCCAGTACTTC.

The rearrangement joins TRBV28 to TRBJ1-1, with 7 bases fitting TRBD1. Trimming at V came to 5 bases and at J to 4 bases, leaving 10 bases not matched to a gene. The length of the CDR3 is 15 residues. Germline V gene lookup returns CDR1 MDHEN and CDR2 SYDVKM. The DNA for the CDR3 is TGTGCCAGCAGTCCGGAGGGGGCGGATTCCACTGAAGCTTTCTTT. Translating gives CASSPEGADSTEAFF.

This sequence joins TRBV24-1 and TRBJ1-5, with TRBD1 identical over 8 bases. The J segment lost 6 bases and the V segment lost 3 bases, leaving 6 bases of the junction unmatched. This CDR3 region has 15 residues. Germline CDR1 KGHDR, CDR2 SFDVKD. CDR3 residues: CATSDQDRAAQPQHF. CDR3 DNA sequence: TGTGCCACCAGTGATCAGGACAGGGCGGCTCAGCCCCAGCATTTT.

The rearrangement links TRBV27 to TRBJ1-5, with D possibly being TRBD1 (6 bases). Germline values: CDR1 MNHEY, CDR2 SMNVEV (reference sequence). This CDR3 contains 16 residues. The V gene lost 5 bases and the J gene lost 1 base, with 15 bases spanning the gap. CDR3 sequence: CASSAPQGMSNQPQHF. Here the CDR3 DNA reads TGTGCCAGCAGTGCGCCACAGGGTATGAGCAATCAGCCCCAGCATTTT.

The chain combines TRBV6-5 with TRBJ2-7; 8 bases fit TRBD2. Germline V gene data show CDR1 as MNHEY and CDR2 as SVGAGI. The CDR3 covers 15 residues. Trimming at V came to 2 bases and at J to 5 bases, leaving 8 bases not matched to a gene. The chain's CDR3 is CASSYAGTRGHEQYF. In DNA form, the CDR3 reads TGTGCCAGCAGTTACGCCGGGACTAGGGGCCACGAGCAGTACTTC.

The chain links TRBV6-1 to TRBJ1-1, with D possibly being TRBD1 (5 bases). Germline V gene sequence: CDR1 MNHNS, CDR2 SASEGT. Trimming removed 2 bases at V and 3 bases at J, with 13 bases between. The CDR3 spans 15 residues. CDR3 region: CASSESWRGDTEAFF. The CDR3 DNA reads TGTGCCAGCAGTGAAAGTTGGCGGGGGGACACTGAAGCTTTCTTT.

As to this clone: Other nucleotide sequences from this sample produce the same CDR3. V is TRBV3-1 (or the pseudogene TRBV3-2) and J is TRBJ1-5, with TRBD1 identical over 7 bases. From germline, CDR1 is LGHDT and CDR2 YNNKEL (reference sequence). V dropped 4 bases and J dropped 1; count of bases not matched to a gene: 1. The CDR3 spans 14 residues. The CDR3, as DNA: TGTGCCAGCAGCCCGACAGGGAGCAATCAGCCCCAGCATTTT. This translates into CASSPTGSNQPQHF.

The genes are TRBV27 and TRBJ2-1; 7 bases fit TRBD2. CDR1 is MNHEY and CDR2 is SMNVEV in the germline V gene (reference sequence). The CDR3 is 17 amino acids. Trimming took 1 base from V and 6 from J; bases not matched to a gene: 12. In DNA, the CDR3 is TGTGCCAGCAGTTTATTTATGGGGGGAGGGAAAACCAATGAGCAGTTCTTC. It translates to CASSLFMGGGKTNEQFF.